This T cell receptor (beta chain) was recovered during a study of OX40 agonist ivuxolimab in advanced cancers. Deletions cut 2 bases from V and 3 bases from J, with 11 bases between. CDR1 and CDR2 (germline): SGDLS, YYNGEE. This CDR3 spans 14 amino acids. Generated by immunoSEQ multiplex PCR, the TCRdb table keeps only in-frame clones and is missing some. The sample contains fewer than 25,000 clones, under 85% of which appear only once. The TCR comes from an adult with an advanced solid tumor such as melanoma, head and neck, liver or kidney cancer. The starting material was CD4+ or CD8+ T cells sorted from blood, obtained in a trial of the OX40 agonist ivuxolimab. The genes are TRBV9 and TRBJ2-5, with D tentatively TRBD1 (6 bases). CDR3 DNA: TGTGCCAGCAGCGTCTTTGCAGGGGAAGAGACCCAGTACTTC. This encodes CASSVFAGEETQYF. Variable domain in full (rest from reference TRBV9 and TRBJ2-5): DSGVTQTPKHLITATGQRVTLRCSPRSGDLSVYWYQQSLDQGLQFLIQYYNGEERAKGNILERFSAQQFPDLHSELNLSSLELGDSALYFCASSVFAGEETQYFGPGTRLLVL.